One and the same sample provided the 10 T cell receptor beta chains below, sequenced in a study of shared clonotypes between healthy human individuals. Only in-frame clones appear in the TCRdb table, and some are missing; sequencing was by immunoSEQ multiplex PCR. The table lists approximately 2,200,000 clones, 90% to 95% of them singletons, with under 2% in the top ten. Selected positively for CCR7 and CD45RO-negative, naive CD8 cells excluded terminally differentiated effector memory CD45RA+ cells. The specimen was naive CD8+ T cells from PBMCs. The receptors derive from a man younger than 35 in good health. Some clones in this sample may be carry-over from other donors' samples.

CDR3 in amino acids: CASSLVIGGLYEQYF. The DNA for the CDR3 is TGTGCCAGCAGCCTTGTAATAGGGGGGCTCTACGAGCAGTACTTC. V usage is TRBV7-9 and J usage is TRBJ2-7, with D possibly called TRBD1 or TRBD2 (6 bases each). This CDR3 contains 15 residues. V shed 5 bases and J shed 3 bases, with 17 bases lying between them. CDR1 is SEHNR, CDR2 FQNEAQ, per germline (reference sequence).

CDR3 in amino acids: CASSLLLTSTDTQYF. The CDR3 DNA sequence: TGTGCCAGCAGTTTATTACTAACTAGCACAGATACGCAGTATTTT. J is TRBJ2-3 and V is TRBV27; no clear D gene. V gave up 1 base and J gave up 0 bases, with 8 bases separating them. The CDR3 totals 15 residues. Germline V gene data show CDR1 as MNHEY and CDR2 as SMNVEV (reference sequence).

The rearrangement uses TRBV10-3 and TRBJ2-1, with 8 bases identical to TRBD2. CDR1 is ENHRY, CDR2 SYGVKD, per germline. V gave up 2 bases and J gave up 6 bases; unmatched junction bases: 9. This CDR3 comprises 16 residues. CDR3 sequence reads: CAISEKIREGRNEQFF. CDR3 sequence (DNA): TGTGCCATCAGTGAGAAGATACGGGAGGGCCGCAATGAGCAGTTCTTC.

The chain couples TRBV7-2 to TRBJ2-7; no firm D call. From germline, CDR1 is SGHTA and CDR2 FQGNSA. The CDR3 runs 12 residues. Trimming pared 1 base from V and 6 bases from J, leaving 7 bases between. In DNA, the CDR3 is TGTGCCAGCAGCTTAGTACGGTTCGAGCAGTACTTC. It encodes CASSLVRFEQYF. The full variable domain, rest sourced from reference TRBV7-2 and TRBJ2-7, is GAGVSQSPSNKVTEKGKDVELRCDPISGHTALYWYRQSLGQGLEFLIYFQGNSAPDKSGLPSDRFSAERTGGSVSTLTIQRTQQEDSAVYLCASSLVRFEQYFGPGTRLTVT.

This chain connects TRBV19 to TRBJ1-2; D perhaps matches TRBD1 (6 bases). Trimming took 3 bases from V and 0 from J, leaving 17 bases between them. The CDR3 consists of 17 residues. Germline V CDR1 and CDR2: LNHDA, SQIVND (reference sequence). CDR3 DNA: TGTGCCAGTAGTATGAATCCAGGGGAAAAGACTAACTATGGCTACACCTTC. Translating it yields CASSMNPGEKTNYGYTF.

This sequence joins TRBV5-1 and TRBJ2-1, with a tentative D call TRBD2 (5 bases). V lost 7 bases and J 2 bases, leaving 13 bases between the germline ends. This CDR3 contains 14 residues. The germline CDR1 and CDR2 sequences are SGHRS and YFSETQ. CDR3 DNA sequence: TGCGCCAGCTACCCCGGGGTTCCCTACAATGAGCAGTTCTTC. Protein product: CASYPGVPYNEQFF.

This sequence joins TRBV2 and TRBJ2-5, with TRBD2 matching over 8 bases. CDR1 is SNHLY, CDR2 FYNNEI, per germline. This CDR3 is built from 14 residues. V shed 4 bases and J 5 bases; nucleotides not matched to a gene: 6. Here the CDR3 DNA reads TGTGCCAGCAGTGGACCGGGGGGGGAGGAGACCCAGTACTTC. Its protein product is CASSGPGGEETQYF. Supplemented by reference TRBV2 and TRBJ2-5, the full variable domain reads EPEVTQTPSHQVTQMGQEVILRCVPISNHLYFYWYRQILGQKVEFLVSFYNNEISEKSEIFDDQFSVERPDGSNFTLKIRSTKLEDSAMYFCASSGPGGEETQYFGPGTRLLVL.

The chain uses TRBV27 and TRBJ2-2; TRBD1 matches at 12 bases. Germline lookup yields CDR1 MNHEY and CDR2 SMNVEV (reference sequence). The CDR3 has 17 amino acids. Trimming at V came to 8 bases and at J to 0 bases, leaving 7 bases not matched to a gene. The CDR3 reads CASGRDRGRANTGELFF. CDR3 nucleotide sequence: TGTGCCAGCGGACGGGACAGGGGGCGAGCGAACACCGGGGAGCTGTTTTTT.

The CDR3 DNA follows: TGCGCCAGCAGCTCGGCTCTGGGGAACGATGAGCAGTTCTTC. It yields the protein CASSSALGNDEQFF. The chain uses TRBV5-1 and TRBJ2-1, with D unresolved. The CDR3 spans 14 residues. Germline V lookup: CDR1 SGHRS, CDR2 YFSETQ. Trimming pared 3 bases from V and 8 bases from J, leaving 15 bases between.

Note on this clone: This sample also contains other DNA sequences that code for the same CDR3. The gene calls are TRBV4-3 and TRBJ2-7; no clear D. This CDR3 spans 14 amino acids. The V gene's germline CDR1 is LGHNA and CDR2 YSLEER. V was cut by 3 bases and J by 1 base, with 10 bases left in between. CDR3 amino acids: CASSQGSLSYEQYF. The DNA for the CDR3 is TGCGCCAGCAGCCAGGGTAGTTTATCCTACGAGCAGTACTTC.